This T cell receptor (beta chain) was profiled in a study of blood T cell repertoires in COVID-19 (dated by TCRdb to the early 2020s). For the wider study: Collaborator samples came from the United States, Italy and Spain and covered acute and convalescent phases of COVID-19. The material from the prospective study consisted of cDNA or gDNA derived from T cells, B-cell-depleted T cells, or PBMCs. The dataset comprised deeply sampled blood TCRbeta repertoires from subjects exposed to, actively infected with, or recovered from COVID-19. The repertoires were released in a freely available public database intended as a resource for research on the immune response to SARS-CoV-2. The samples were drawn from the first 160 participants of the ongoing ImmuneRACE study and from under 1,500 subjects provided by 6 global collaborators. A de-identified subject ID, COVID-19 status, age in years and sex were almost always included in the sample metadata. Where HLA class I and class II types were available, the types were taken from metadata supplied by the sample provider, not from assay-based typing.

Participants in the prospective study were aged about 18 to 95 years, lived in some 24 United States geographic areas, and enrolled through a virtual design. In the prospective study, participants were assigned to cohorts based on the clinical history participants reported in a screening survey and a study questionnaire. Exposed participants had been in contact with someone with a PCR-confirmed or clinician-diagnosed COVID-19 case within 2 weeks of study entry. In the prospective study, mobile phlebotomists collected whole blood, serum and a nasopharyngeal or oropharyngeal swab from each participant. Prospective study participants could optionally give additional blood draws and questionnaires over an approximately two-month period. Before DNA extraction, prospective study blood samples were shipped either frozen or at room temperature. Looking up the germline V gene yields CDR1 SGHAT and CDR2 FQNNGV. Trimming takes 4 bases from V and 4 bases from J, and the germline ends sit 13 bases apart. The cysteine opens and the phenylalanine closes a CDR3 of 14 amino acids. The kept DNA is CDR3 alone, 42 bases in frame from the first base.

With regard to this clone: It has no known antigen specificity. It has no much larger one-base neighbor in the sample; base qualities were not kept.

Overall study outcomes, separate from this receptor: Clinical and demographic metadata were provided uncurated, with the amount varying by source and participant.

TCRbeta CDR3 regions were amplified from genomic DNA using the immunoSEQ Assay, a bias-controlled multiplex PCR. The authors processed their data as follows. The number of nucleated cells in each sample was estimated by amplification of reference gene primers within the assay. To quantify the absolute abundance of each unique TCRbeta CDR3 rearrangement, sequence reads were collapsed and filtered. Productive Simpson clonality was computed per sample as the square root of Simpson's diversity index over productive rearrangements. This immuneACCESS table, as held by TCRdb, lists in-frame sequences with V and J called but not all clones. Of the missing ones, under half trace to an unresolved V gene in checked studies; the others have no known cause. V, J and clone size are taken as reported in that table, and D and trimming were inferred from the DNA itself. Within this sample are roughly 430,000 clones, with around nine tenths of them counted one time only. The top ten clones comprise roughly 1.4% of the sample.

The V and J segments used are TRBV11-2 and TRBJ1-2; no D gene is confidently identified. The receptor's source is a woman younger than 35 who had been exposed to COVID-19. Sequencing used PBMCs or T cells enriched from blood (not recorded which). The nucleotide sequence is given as TGTGCCAGCAGCTCCGTCTGGTCGGGCTATGGCTACACCTTC. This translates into CASSSVWSGYGYTF.